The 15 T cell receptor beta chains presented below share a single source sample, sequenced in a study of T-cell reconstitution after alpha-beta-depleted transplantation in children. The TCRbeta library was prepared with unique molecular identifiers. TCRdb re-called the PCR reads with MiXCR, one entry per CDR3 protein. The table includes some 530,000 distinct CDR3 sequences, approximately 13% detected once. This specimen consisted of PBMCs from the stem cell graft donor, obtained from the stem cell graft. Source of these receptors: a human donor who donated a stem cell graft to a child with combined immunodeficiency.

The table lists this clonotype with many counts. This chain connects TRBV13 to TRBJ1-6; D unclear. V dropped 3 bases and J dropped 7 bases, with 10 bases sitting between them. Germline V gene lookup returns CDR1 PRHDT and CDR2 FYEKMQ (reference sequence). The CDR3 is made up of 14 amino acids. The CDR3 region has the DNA TGTGCCAGCAGCTTGCCCCATACAAATTCACCCCTCCACTTT. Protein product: CASSLPHTNSPLHF.

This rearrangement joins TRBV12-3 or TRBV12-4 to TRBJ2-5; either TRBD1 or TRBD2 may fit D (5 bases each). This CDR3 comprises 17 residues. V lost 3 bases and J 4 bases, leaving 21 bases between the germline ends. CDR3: CASSFGALATQGETQYF. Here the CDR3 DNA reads TGTGCCAGCAGTTTTGGGGCTCTAGCTACCCAGGGAGAGACCCAGTACTTC.

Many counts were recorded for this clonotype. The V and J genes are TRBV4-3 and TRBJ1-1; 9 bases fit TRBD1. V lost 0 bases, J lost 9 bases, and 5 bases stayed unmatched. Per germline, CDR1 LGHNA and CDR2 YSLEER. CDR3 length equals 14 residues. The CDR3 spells CASSQESDRGQAFF. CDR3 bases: TGCGCCAGCAGCCAAGAATCGGACAGGGGTCAAGCTTTCTTT.

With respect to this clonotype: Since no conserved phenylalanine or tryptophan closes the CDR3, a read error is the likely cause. This chain's CDR3 is CSARNLAGVVGNEQFS. In DNA form, the CDR3 reads TGCAGTGCTAGGAACCTAGCGGGAGTAGTCGGCAATGAGCAGTTCTCC. The chain links TRBV20-1 to TRBJ2-1, with 10 bases lining up with TRBD2. The CDR3 sequence is 16 residues long. The V gene's germline CDR1 is DFQATT and CDR2 SNEGSKA (reference sequence). With 3 bases clipped from V and 6 bases from J, the junction kept 11 bases outside the gene matches.

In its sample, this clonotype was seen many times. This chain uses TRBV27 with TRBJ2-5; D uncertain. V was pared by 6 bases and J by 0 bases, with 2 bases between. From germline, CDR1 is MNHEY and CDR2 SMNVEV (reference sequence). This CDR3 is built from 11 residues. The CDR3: CASRDQETQYF. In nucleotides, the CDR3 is TGTGCCAGCAGGGACCAAGAGACCCAGTACTTC.

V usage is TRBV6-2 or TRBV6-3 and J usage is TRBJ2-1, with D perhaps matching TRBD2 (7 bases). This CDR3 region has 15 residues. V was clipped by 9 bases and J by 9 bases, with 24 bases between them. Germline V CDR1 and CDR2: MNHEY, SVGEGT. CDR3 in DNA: TGTGCCAGTCATAAGGGGGGAGCGGGATACGGTGAGCAGTTCTTC. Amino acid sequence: CASHKGGAGYGEQFF.

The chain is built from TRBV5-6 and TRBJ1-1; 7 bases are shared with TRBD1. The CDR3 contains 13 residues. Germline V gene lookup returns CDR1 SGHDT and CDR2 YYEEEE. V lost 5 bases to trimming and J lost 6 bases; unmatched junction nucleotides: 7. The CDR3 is CASSYRQGSEAFF. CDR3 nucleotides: TGTGCCAGCAGTTATCGACAGGGCTCTGAAGCTTTCTTT.

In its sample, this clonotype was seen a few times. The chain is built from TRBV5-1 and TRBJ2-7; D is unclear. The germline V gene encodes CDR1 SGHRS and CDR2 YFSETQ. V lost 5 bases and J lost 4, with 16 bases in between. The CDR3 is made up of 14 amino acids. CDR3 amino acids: CASRPTLQHYEQYF. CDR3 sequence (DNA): TGCGCCAGCAGACCCACCCTCCAACATTACGAGCAGTACTTC.

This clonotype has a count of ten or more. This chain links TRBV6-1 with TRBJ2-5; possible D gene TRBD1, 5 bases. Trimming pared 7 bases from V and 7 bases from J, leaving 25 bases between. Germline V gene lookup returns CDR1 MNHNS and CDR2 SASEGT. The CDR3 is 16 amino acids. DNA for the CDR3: TGTGCCAGCACAAAAATCGACAGAGCCCCCACCGGGACCCAGTACTTC. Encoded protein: CASTKIDRAPTGTQYF.

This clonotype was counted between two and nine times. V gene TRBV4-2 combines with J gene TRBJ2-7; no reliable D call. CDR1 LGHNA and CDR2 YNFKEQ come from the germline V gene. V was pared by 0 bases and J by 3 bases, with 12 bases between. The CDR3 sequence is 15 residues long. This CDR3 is CASSQDYGLNYEQYF. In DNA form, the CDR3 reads TGTGCCAGCAGCCAAGATTACGGCTTAAACTACGAGCAGTACTTC.

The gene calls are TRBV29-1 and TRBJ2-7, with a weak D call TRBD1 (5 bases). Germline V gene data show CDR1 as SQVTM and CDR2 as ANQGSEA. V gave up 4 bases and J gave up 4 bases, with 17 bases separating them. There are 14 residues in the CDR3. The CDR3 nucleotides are TGCAGCGTTGTTGTCAGGGTAGAGACTTACGAGCAGTACTTC. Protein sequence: CSVVVRVETYEQYF.

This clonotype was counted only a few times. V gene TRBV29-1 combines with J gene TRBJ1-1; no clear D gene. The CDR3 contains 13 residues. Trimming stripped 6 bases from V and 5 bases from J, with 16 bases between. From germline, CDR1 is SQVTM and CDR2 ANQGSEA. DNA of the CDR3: TGCAGCGTGGATGACGGGTACCGGACTGAAGCTTTCTTT. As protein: CSVDDGYRTEAFF.

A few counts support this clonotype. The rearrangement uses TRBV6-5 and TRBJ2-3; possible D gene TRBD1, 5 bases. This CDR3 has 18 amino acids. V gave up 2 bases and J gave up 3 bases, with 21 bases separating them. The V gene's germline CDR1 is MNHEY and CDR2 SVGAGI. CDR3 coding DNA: TGTGCCAGCAGTTACACCTCGAGGTCTCCGAAGGGGACAGATACGCAGTATTTT. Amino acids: CASSYTSRSPKGTDTQYF.

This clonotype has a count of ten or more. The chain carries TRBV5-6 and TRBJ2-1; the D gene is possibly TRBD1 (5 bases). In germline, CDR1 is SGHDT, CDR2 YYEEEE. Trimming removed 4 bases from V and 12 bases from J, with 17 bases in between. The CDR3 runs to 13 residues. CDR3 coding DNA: TGTGCCAGCAGCCGGCAACCCGAAAGGGGGCAGTTCTTC. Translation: CASSRQPERGQFF. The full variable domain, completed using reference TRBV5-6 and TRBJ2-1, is DAGVTQSPTHLIKTRGQQVTLRCSPKSGHDTVSWYQQALGQGPQFIFQYYEEEERQRGNFPDRFSGHQFPNYSSELNVNALLLGDSALYLCASSRQPERGQFFGPGTRLTVL.

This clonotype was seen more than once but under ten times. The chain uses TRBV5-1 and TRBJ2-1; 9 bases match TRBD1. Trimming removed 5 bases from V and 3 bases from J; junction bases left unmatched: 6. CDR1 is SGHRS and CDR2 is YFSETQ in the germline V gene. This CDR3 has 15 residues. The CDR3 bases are TGCGCCAGCAGACAAACAGGGGGCGTCTACAATGAGCAGTTCTTC. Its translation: CASRQTGGVYNEQFF.